The clone carrying this TCR beta chain was counted many times. Its antigen is still unknown. Germline CDR1 and CDR2: SGHAT and FQNNGV. The CDR3 runs 15 residues. J gave up 1 base and V 4 bases, and 3 bases lay outside the gene matches. Clinical symptoms, serum thyroxine, TRAb, thyroid ultrasound and orbital computed tomography informed diagnoses. Using RNA transcripts as the source, TCR beta CDR3 regions were amplified. HTBI primers were the set used in a first-round RT-PCR of the TCR CDR3. TCRdb re-analysed the multiplex PCR reads in MiXCR, keeping a single row per CDR3 protein. The top ten clones hold approximately 35% of a sample with approximately 300,000 distinct CDR3 sequences, 15% to 20% of them seen once. The record originates from a study of T cells in Graves' hyperthyroidism and ophthalmopathy. Study findings and constraints: The model foresaw ophthalmopathy a median around 6 months prior to onset.

The chain recombines TRBV11-2 with TRBJ2-3, with 9 bases fitting TRBD1. The sequenced material came from blood. The TCR was taken from a man between 25 and 39 years old with Graves' hyperthyroidism. This CDR3 reads CASSYRDRGTDTQYF. In DNA form, the CDR3 reads TGTGCCAGCAGCTACCGGGACAGGGGCACAGATACGCAGTATTTT. Full variable domain (remainder filled in from reference TRBV11-2 and TRBJ2-3): EAGVAQSPRYKIIEKRQSVAFWCNPISGHATLYWYQQILGQGPKLLIQFQNNGVVDDSQLPKDRFSAERLKGVDSTLKIQPAKLEDSAVYLCASSYRDRGTDTQYFGPGTRLTVL.